The T cell receptor beta chain described here comes from a study of shared clonotypes between healthy human individuals. Study results and caveats: Estimated richness was generally greater in naive than memory subsets. Represented diversity (both genetic and exposure-history) was limited by the small number of donors. Clonotypes shared by all four sorted-subset donors had higher generation probabilities than non-shared clonotypes.

TCRdb's table, derived via immunoSEQ multiplex PCR, lists solely in-frame clones and lacks some. The sample contains 1.5 million to 2.5 million clones, around 96% of which appear only once. Terminally differentiated effector memory CD45RA+ cells were excluded from the naive CD8 cells, which were CD45RO-negative and positively selected for CCR7. About this clone itself: Its antigen is undetermined.

Germline V CDR1 and CDR2: SGHRS, YFSETQ. The CDR3 sequence is 15 residues long. J was trimmed by 7 bases and V by 0 bases; bases with no gene match: 4. This TCR came from a man aged 18 to 30 in good health. Material: naive CD8+ T cells sorted from blood. The chain has TRBV5-1 and TRBJ2-7; 13 positions match TRBD2. The CDR3 DNA reads as TGCGCCAGCAGCTTGGGGACTAGCGGGAGCGAAGAGCAGTACTTC. It is translated as CASSLGTSGSEEQYF.